Sequencing of this T cell receptor beta chain was carried out in a study of CD8+ T cells in alopecia areata. This clone was picked up a small number of times. Its antigen is still unknown. Trimming shortened V by 6 bases and J by 9 bases, and 15 bases separated the two germline ends. CDR3 length: 12 amino acids. The V gene's germline CDR1 is SGDLS and CDR2 YYNGEE. Treatment defined: oral pan-JAK inhibitor, 5-10 mg twice daily. From alopecia areata patients, lesional scalp punch biopsies and peripheral blood were collected. General observations from the study: Mice gave a clearer picture of TCR sharing than patients did, possibly for HLA-related reasons. There were many expanded lesional clones persisting in scalp and blood during tofacitinib. Sequencing of scalp samples also includes resident alphabeta T cells from normal skin.

Extracted RNA was reverse transcribed into cDNA, the sequencing template. Assay: immunoSEQ multiplex PCR; the TCRdb copy retains only in-frame clones and omits some. The sample includes about 220,000 clones, more than 45% of them seen just once. The input for sequencing was CD4+ T cells sorted from blood, taken at week 4, from a patient treated with tofacitinib. The chain recombines TRBV9 with TRBJ1-1; D unresolved. The receptor was isolated from a human donor with alopecia areata. The CDR3 DNA is TGTGCCAGCACCTTGATAGAGGGTCAAGCTTTCTTT. This translates into CASTLIEGQAFF.